The clone carrying this T cell receptor (beta chain) appeared many times. Using its own MiXCR run on the 5' RACE reads, TCRdb lists one record per CDR3 protein. Of tens of thousands of distinct CDR3 sequences detected, 3.5% to 4.5% appear once; the ten largest clones hold 2.2%. This sample stems from a study of neurological immune-mediated disorders. CDR3 length equals 14 residues. The junction had 5 bases not matched to a gene; V was cut back by 6 bases and J by 1 base. Germline V lookup: CDR1 MNHEY, CDR2 SMNVEV (reference sequence). The source of this sequence is a woman aged 50 to 60 with multiple sclerosis. The sample consisted of PBMCs. V usage is TRBV27 and J usage is TRBJ1-1; 7 bases are a match to TRBD1. DNA for the CDR3: TGTGCCAGCAGCCTACAGGGGTGGAACACTGAAGCTTTCTTT. The encoded protein is CASSLQGWNTEAFF.